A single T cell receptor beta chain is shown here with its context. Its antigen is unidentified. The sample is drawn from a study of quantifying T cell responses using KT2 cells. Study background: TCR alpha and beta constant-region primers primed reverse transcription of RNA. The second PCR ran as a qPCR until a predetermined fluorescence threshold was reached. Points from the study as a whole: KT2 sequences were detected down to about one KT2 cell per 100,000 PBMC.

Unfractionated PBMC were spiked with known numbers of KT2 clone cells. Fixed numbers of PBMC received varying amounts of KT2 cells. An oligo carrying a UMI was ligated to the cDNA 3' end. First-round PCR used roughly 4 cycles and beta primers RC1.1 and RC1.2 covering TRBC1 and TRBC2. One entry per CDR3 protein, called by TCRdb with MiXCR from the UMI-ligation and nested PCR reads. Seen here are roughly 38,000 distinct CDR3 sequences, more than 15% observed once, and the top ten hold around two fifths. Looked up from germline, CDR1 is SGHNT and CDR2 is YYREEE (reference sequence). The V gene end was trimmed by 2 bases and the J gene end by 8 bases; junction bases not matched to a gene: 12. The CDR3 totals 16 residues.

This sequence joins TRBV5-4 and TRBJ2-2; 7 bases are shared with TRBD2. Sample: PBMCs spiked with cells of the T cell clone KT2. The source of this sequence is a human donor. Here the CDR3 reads CASSLSAGASGGELFF. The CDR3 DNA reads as TGTGCCAGCAGCTTATCGGCGGGAGCCTCCGGGGGGGAGCTGTTTTTT.